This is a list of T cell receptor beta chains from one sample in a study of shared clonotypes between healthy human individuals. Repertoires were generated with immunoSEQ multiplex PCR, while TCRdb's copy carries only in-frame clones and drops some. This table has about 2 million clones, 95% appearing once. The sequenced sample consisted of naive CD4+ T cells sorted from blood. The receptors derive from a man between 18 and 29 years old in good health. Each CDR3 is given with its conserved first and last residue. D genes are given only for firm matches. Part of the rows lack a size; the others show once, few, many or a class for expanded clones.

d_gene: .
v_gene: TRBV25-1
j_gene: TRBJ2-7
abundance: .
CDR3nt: TGTGCCAGCAGTGCCTTTCCGGGGAGCTCCTACGAGCAGTACTTC
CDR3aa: CASSAFPGSSYEQYF

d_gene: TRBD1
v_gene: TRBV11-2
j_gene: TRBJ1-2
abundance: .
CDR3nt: TGTGCCAGCAGCTCCCAGAGGACAGGGCTTGGCTACACCTTC
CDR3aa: CASSSQRTGLGYTF

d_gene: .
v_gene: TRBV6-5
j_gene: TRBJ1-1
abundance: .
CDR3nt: TGTGCCAGCAGTCAGGGAACTGAAGCTTTCTTT
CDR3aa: CASSQGTEAFF

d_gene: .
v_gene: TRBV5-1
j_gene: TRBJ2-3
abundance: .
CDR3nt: TGCGCCAGCAGCCGGGAGCCCACAGATACGCAGTATTTT
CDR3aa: CASSREPTDTQYF

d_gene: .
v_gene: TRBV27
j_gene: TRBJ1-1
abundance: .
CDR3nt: TGTGCCAGCAGTTCGGGGGCAATAGGGACTGAAGCTTTCTTT
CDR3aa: CASSSGAIGTEAFF

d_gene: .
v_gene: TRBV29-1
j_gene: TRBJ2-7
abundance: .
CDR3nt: TGCAGCGTTGAGGGGGATACCTACGAGCAGTACTTC
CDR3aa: CSVEGDTYEQYF

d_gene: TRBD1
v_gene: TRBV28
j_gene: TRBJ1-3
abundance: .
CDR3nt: TGTGCCAGCACCCGAGGGGGCTTGAACACCATATATTTT
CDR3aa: CASTRGGLNTIYF

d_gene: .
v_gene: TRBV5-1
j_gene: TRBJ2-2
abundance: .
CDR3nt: TGCGCCAGCAGCTTGGACGGACGGAACACCGGGGAGCTGTTTTTT
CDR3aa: CASSLDGRNTGELFF

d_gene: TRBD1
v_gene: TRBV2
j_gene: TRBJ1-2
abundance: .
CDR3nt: TGTGCCAGCAGTGAGGGACAGGGGAATGGCTACACCTTC
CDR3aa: CASSEGQGNGYTF

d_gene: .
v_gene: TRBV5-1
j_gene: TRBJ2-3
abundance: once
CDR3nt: TGCGCCAGCAGCTTGCTGCTAGCAGATACGCAGTATTTT
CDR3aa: CASSLLLADTQYF

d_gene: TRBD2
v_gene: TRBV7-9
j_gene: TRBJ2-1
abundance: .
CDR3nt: TGTGCCAGCAGCTTATTTGGGACTAGCGGGAGCAAGGACAATGAGCAGTTCTTC
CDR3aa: CASSLFGTSGSKDNEQFF

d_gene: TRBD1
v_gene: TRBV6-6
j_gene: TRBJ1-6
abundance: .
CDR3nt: TGTGCCAGCAGTAGCACAGGGGGAACGTCACCCCTCCACTTT
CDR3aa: CASSSTGGTSPLHF

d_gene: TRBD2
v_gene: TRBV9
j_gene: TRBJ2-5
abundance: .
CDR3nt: TGTGCCAGCAGCTACCAATCTAGCGGGGGCGGTGAGACCCAGTACTTC
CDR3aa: CASSYQSSGGGETQYF

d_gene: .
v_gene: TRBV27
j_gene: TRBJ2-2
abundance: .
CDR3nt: TGTGCCAGCAGTTCGATAAATACCGGGGAGCTGTTTTTT
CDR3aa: CASSSINTGELFF

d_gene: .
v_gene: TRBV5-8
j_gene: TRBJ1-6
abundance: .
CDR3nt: TGTGCCAGCAGCTTGGGAGGGAGGGGTTCACCCCTCCACTTT
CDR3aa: CASSLGGRGSPLHF

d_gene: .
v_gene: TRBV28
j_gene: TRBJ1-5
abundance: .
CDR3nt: TGTGCCAGCAGTTTAACGGGGTGGGAGGGTCAGCCCCAGCATTTT
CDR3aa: CASSLTGWEGQPQHF

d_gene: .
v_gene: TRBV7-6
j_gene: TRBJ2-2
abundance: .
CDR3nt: TGTGCCAGCAGCTTAGGTTTTCGCGGCAGCCTATCCACCGGGGAGCTGTTTTTT
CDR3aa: CASSLGFRGSLSTGELFF

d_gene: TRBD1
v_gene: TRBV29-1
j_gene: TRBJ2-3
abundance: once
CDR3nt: TGCAGCGTTCGGTTCGGGACAGGGGATAGGGATACGCAGTATTTT
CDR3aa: CSVRFGTGDRDTQYF

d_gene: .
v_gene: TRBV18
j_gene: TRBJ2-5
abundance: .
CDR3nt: TGTGCCAGCTCACCACCAGGGGAAGAGACCCAGTACTTC
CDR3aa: CASSPPGEETQYF

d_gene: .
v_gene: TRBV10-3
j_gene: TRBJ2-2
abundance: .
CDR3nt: TGTGCCATCAGGCTCCAGGACGTCACCGGGGAGCTGTTTTTT
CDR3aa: CAIRLQDVTGELFF

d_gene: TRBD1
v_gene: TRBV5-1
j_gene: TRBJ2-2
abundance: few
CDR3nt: TGCGCCAGCAGCTTGACAGGGGACACCGGGGAGCTGTTTTTT
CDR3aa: CASSLTGDTGELFF

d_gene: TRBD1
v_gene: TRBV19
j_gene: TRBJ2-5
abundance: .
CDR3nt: TGTGCCAGTAGTAAAGGGACAGGCGACCAAGAGACCCAGTACTTC
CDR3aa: CASSKGTGDQETQYF

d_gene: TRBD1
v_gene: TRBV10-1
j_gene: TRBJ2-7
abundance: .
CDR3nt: TGCGCCAGCAGTGATCCCGGGACAGCCTCCTACGAGCAGTACTTC
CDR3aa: CASSDPGTASYEQYF

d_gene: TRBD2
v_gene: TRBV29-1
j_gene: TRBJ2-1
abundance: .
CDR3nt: TGCAGCGTTGAAGTCTTGGAAACTAGCGGGGGATCCTACAATGAGCAGTTCTTC
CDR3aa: CSVEVLETSGGSYNEQFF

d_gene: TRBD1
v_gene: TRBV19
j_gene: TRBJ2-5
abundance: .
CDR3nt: TGTGCCAGTATGGGACAGCAGAAAGAGACCCAGTACTTC
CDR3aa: CASMGQQKETQYF

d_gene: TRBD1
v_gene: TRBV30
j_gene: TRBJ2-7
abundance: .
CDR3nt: TGTGCCTGGCAGGGGGCTAAGTACGAGCAGTACTTC
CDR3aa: CAWQGAKYEQYF

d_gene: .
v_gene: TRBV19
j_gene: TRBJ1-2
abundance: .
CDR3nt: TGTGCCAGTAGTATGCCCCAGATCCAGGGGCCGTCGTTC
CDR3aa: CASSMPQIQGPSF

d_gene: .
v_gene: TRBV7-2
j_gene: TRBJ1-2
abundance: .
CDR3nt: TGTGCCAGCAGCGGCCCGGAGGGGGGGAGCGACTATGGCTACACCTTC
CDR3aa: CASSGPEGGSDYGYTF

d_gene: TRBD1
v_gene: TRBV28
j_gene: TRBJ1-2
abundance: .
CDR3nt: TGTCTCTCTGGGGGACAGGCCCCAGCTATCTATGGCTACACCTTC
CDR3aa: CLSGGQAPAIYGYTF

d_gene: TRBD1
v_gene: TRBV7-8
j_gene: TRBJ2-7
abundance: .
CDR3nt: TGTGCCAGCAGCTTAGCGAGGACAGGGAGCCCCTACGAGCAGTACTTC
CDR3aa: CASSLARTGSPYEQYF

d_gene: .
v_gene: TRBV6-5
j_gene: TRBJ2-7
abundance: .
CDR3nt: TGTGCCAGCAGTTACTCAATCGGACTATCCTACGAGCAGTACTTC
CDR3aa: CASSYSIGLSYEQYF

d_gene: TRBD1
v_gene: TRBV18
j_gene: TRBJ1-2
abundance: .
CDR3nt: TGTGCCAGCTCACCGTTGACAGGGAACTATGGCTACACCTTC
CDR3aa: CASSPLTGNYGYTF

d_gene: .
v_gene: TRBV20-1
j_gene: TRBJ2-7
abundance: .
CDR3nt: TGCAGTGCTGGGGACTTCTACGAGCAGTACTTC
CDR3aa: CSAGDFYEQYF

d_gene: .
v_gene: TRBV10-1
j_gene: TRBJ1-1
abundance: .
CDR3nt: TGCGCCAGCAGTGAGTTGTGGCCCACGGGTGAAGCTTTCTTT
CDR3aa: CASSELWPTGEAFF

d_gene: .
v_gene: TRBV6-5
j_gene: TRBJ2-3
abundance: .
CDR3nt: TGTGCCAGCAGTTACTCTATGGTGGCAGATACGCAGTATTTT
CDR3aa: CASSYSMVADTQYF

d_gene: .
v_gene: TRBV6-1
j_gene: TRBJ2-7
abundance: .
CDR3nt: TGTGCCAGCACTCGCGGCGGGACCTTAATGGAGCAGTACTTC
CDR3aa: CASTRGGTLMEQYF

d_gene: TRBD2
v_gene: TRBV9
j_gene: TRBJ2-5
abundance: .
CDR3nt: TGTGCCAGCTCGGCTAGCGGGGCCGCGGCCCAGTACTTC
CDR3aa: CASSASGAAAQYF